Presented here are 22 T cell receptor beta chains from one specimen sequenced in a study of blood T cell repertoires in COVID-19. Profiling relied on immunoSEQ multiplex PCR, and the TCRdb table lists in-frame clones only, not all of them. The repertoire holds 180,000 or so clones, with about nine tenths as singletons. The sequenced sample was peripheral blood. Receptors were obtained from a man aged 18-30 years with active or convalescent COVID-19.

The chain is built from TRBV30 and TRBJ1-3; 7 bases are a match to TRBD1. V gave up 2 bases and J gave up 5 bases; unmatched junction bases: 9. CDR1 is GTSNPN, CDR2 SVGIG, per germline (reference sequence). The CDR3 runs 15 residues. The CDR3, as DNA: TGTGCCTGGAGTCGCCGCGGGACAGAACGAAACACCATATATTTT. This gives the protein CAWSRRGTERNTIYF. The variable domain in full, completed from reference TRBV30 and TRBJ1-3, reads SQTIHQWPATLVQPVGSPLSLECTVEGTSNPNLYWYRQAAGRGLQLLFYSVGIGQISSEVPQNLSASRPQDRQFILSSKKLLLSDSGFYLCAWSRRGTERNTIYFGEGSWLTVV.

V gene TRBV5-4 combines with J gene TRBJ2-1; 10 bases are shared with TRBD2. The V gene's germline CDR1 is SGHNT and CDR2 YYREEE (reference sequence). Trimming removed 0 bases from V and 3 bases from J; junction bases left unmatched: 0. The length of the CDR3 is 15 residues. The CDR3 reads CASSLGTSGYNEQFF. The CDR3 DNA reads as TGTGCCAGCAGCTTGGGGACTAGCGGCTACAATGAGCAGTTCTTC.

The chain recombines TRBV19 with TRBJ1-5; tentative D call: TRBD1 (6 bases). CDR3 length: 15 residues. Germline V gene sequence: CDR1 LNHDA, CDR2 SQIVND (reference sequence). V lost 4 bases and J 3 bases, leaving 13 bases between the germline ends. The chain's CDR3 is CASSTTGANNQPQHF. CDR3 nucleotides: TGTGCCAGTAGTACGACAGGAGCTAACAATCAGCCCCAGCATTTT.

The rearrangement links TRBV19 to TRBJ1-6; 8 bases match TRBD1. Trimming removed 3 bases from V and 9 bases from J; junction bases left unmatched: 7. Per the germline V gene, CDR1 is LNHDA and CDR2 is SQIVND (reference sequence). The CDR3 runs 15 residues. CDR3 nucleotide sequence: TGTGCCAGTAGTATGGCAGGGGGCCCAGGTTCACCCCTCCACTTT. This sequence encodes CASSMAGGPGSPLHF. Filled out from reference TRBV19 and TRBJ1-6, the complete variable domain reads DGGITQSPKYLFRKEGQNVTLSCEQNLNHDAMYWYRQDPGQGLRLIYYSQIVNDFQKGDIAEGYSVSREKKESFPLTVTSAQKNPTAFYLCASSMAGGPGSPLHFGNGTRLTVT.

This chain links TRBV4-2 with TRBJ2-3; D is perhaps TRBD1 (6 bases). There are 15 residues in the CDR3. With 4 bases removed from V and 4 bases from J, the gap between germline ends came to 15 bases. Germline CDR1 and CDR2: LGHNA and YNFKEQ. The CDR3 bases are TGTGCCAGCAGCCGAGAGGACAGTGAATCAGATACGCAGTATTTT. Its translation is CASSREDSESDTQYF.

The rearrangement joins TRBV5-4 to TRBJ2-3; TRBD2 agrees at 12 bases. CDR3 size: 16 residues. V was pared by 4 bases and J by 1 base, with 4 bases of the junction left unmatched. Germline V lookup: CDR1 SGHNT, CDR2 YYREEE (reference sequence). In nucleotides, the CDR3 is TGTGCCAGCAGCGTTAGACTAGCGGGAGGCACAGATACGCAGTATTTT. Translating it yields CASSVRLAGGTDTQYF. Filled out from reference TRBV5-4 and TRBJ2-3, the complete variable domain reads ETGVTQSPTHLIKTRGQQVTLRCSSQSGHNTVSWYQQALGQGPQFIFQYYREEENGRGNFPPRFSGLQFPNYSSELNVNALELDDSALYLCASSVRLAGGTDTQYFGPGTRLTVL.

The rearrangement links TRBV13 to TRBJ2-3; a possible D gene is TRBD1 (6 bases). The length of the CDR3 is 14 residues. Germline loops: CDR1 PRHDT, CDR2 FYEKMQ (reference sequence). The V end was cut by 6 bases, the J end by 6 bases, with 16 bases between. The CDR3 DNA follows: TGTGCCAGCAGTCCGCAACAGGGTTTCGATACGCAGTATTTT. Translating gives CASSPQQGFDTQYF.

The chain employs TRBV10-3 and TRBJ2-2; 10 nucleotides line up with TRBD2. V gave up 6 bases and J gave up 7 bases; unmatched junction bases: 8. CDR1 is ENHRY and CDR2 is SYGVKD in the germline V gene. The CDR3 extends over 15 amino acids. The CDR3: CAIRGVSSGSGELFF. The CDR3, as DNA: TGTGCCATCAGAGGGGTTTCTAGCGGGAGCGGGGAGCTGTTTTTT.

The J gene is TRBJ1-3, the V gene TRBV5-1; possible D gene TRBD1, 5 bases. Germline lookup yields CDR1 SGHRS and CDR2 YFSETQ. This CDR3 region has 13 residues. Trimming removed 2 bases at V and 8 bases at J, with 11 bases between. CDR3 DNA: TGCGCCAGCAGCTTCTCTCCGGGGGACACCATATATTTT. Residues: CASSFSPGDTIYF.

The chain uses TRBV7-6 and TRBJ2-2; 7 positions agree with TRBD2. CDR3 size: 17 residues. Trimming removed 2 bases from V and 1 base from J; junction bases left unmatched: 7. CDR1 and CDR2 (germline): SGHVS, FNYEAQ. The CDR3 loop reads CASSLWGGKQNTGELFF. The CDR3 DNA reads as TGTGCCAGCAGCTTATGGGGAGGGAAACAGAACACCGGGGAGCTGTTTTTT.

The table lists this clone with a count of one. The genes are TRBV3-1 (or the pseudogene TRBV3-2) and TRBJ1-2, with D perhaps TRBD1 (5 bases). CDR1 LGHDT and CDR2 YNNKEL come from the germline V gene (reference sequence). CDR3 length equals 17 residues. Trimming cost V 0 bases and J 1 base, with 15 bases left between them. CDR3 DNA: TGTGCCAGCAGCCAAGATCCTCGGCAGGGCCTTAACTATGGCTACACCTTC. Encoded protein: CASSQDPRQGLNYGYTF.

V gene TRBV7-9 combines with J gene TRBJ2-2, with 8 bases lining up with TRBD2. V lost 3 bases to trimming and J lost 1 base; unmatched junction nucleotides: 1. CDR1 and CDR2 from the germline V gene are SEHNR and FQNEAQ (reference sequence). The CDR3 is made up of 15 amino acids. The CDR3 protein is CASSFSGMNTGELFF. The CDR3 bases are TGTGCCAGCAGCTTTAGCGGGATGAACACCGGGGAGCTGTTTTTT.

J is TRBJ1-2 and V is TRBV13; D uncertain. CDR1 is PRHDT, CDR2 FYEKMQ, per germline (reference sequence). Trimming pared 4 bases from V and 10 bases from J, leaving 10 bases between. This CDR3 region has 11 residues. CDR3: CASSSPGTYTF. The CDR3 nucleotides are TGTGCCAGCAGCTCTCCGGGAACCTACACCTTC.

This clone was seen many times. The chain recombines TRBV6-1 with TRBJ2-5, with D possibly being TRBD2 (5 bases). In germline, CDR1 is MNHNS, CDR2 SASEGT. Trimming removed 3 bases at V and 2 bases at J, with 13 bases between. CDR3 length: 15 residues. As DNA, the CDR3 is TGTGCCAGCAGTGACGGACTGGTCGGGCAAGAGACCCAGTACTTC. Translating it yields CASSDGLVGQETQYF.

The chain carries TRBV12-5 and TRBJ2-1, with D perhaps TRBD1 (6 bases). V was trimmed by 5 bases and J by 6 bases, leaving 11 bases between them. Germline CDR1 LGHNT, CDR2 FRNRAP. The CDR3 spans 13 residues. The CDR3 region is CASGLDSFNEQFF. In DNA, the CDR3 is TGTGCTAGTGGTCTGGACAGTTTCAATGAGCAGTTCTTC.

V and J are TRBV4-3 and TRBJ2-1; D might be TRBD2 (5 bases). This CDR3 region has 14 residues. V was trimmed by 4 bases and J by 8 bases, leaving 15 bases between them. The germline gives CDR1 LGHNA, CDR2 YSLEER. In DNA form, the CDR3 reads TGCGCCAGCAGCCGGATTGGAGCCGGGGATGAGCAGTTCTTC. It is translated as CASSRIGAGDEQFF.

J is TRBJ2-5 and V is TRBV28; 8 positions match TRBD1. Losses at the gene ends were 4 bases for V and 1 base for J; bases not matched to a gene: 5. The CDR3 loop spans 15 amino acids. Germline loops: CDR1 MDHEN, CDR2 SYDVKM. The CDR3 DNA is TGTGCCAGCAGTTCCAATACAGGGGGCCAAGAGACCCAGTACTTC. It encodes CASSSNTGGQETQYF.

The CDR3 sequence is CASSLGIQGYEQYF. CDR3 in DNA: TGCGCCAGCAGCTTGGGTATACAGGGCTACGAGCAGTACTTC. The V and J genes are TRBV5-1 and TRBJ2-7, with D possibly matching TRBD1 (6 bases). This CDR3 has 14 amino acids. V was pared by 0 bases and J by 3 bases, with 10 bases between. The germline V gene encodes CDR1 SGHRS and CDR2 YFSETQ.

The genes are TRBV5-6 and TRBJ1-2; D might be TRBD1 (5 bases). V gave up 4 bases and J gave up 6 bases, with 16 bases separating them. The germline V gene encodes CDR1 SGHDT and CDR2 YYEEEE. CDR3 length: 14 amino acids. The chain's CDR3 is CASSHLSGENGYTF. CDR3 DNA: TGTGCCAGCAGCCACCTTTCGGGGGAGAATGGCTACACCTTC.

This chain uses TRBV19 with TRBJ2-3; maybe TRBD1 (5 bases). Per the germline V gene, CDR1 is LNHDA and CDR2 is SQIVND (reference sequence). Trimming cost V 5 bases and J 3 bases, with 9 bases left between them. This CDR3 has 13 residues. CDR3 protein: CASSSDITDTQYF. The CDR3 region has the DNA TGTGCCAGTAGTTCGGACATAACAGATACGCAGTATTTT.

V and J are TRBV6-5 and TRBJ1-2, with D perhaps TRBD1 (6 bases). CDR3 length: 14 amino acids. Germline V CDR1 and CDR2: MNHEY, SVGAGI. Trimming pared 6 bases from V and 4 bases from J, leaving 15 bases between. This CDR3 reads CASSLNRDRYGYTF. The CDR3 bases are TGTGCCAGCAGCCTAAACAGGGATCGCTATGGCTACACCTTC.

The chain employs TRBV2 and TRBJ2-7, with TRBD2 matching over 9 bases. The CDR3 has 16 amino acids. The V and J ends lost 5 bases and 4 bases, in that order; junction bases with no gene match: 12. Germline V gene sequence: CDR1 SNHLY, CDR2 FYNNEI. The CDR3 loop is CASSPGVAGAFYEQYF. In DNA, the CDR3 is TGTGCCAGCAGTCCAGGGGTAGCGGGAGCTTTTTACGAGCAGTACTTC.